This T cell receptor beta chain emerged from a study of neurological immune-mediated disorders. 5'RACE with 10-nucleotide random UMIs generated the cDNA. TCRdb redid the calling of the 5' RACE reads with MiXCR, one entry per CDR3 protein. The profile covers fewer than 30,000 distinct CDR3 sequences, with approximately 7% appearing a single time and about 4.4% taken by the ten largest. PBMCs numbering 2 million and stored at -80 C yielded the unsorted libraries. This clonotype was sampled from a woman in her thirties or forties in good health. Sample: PBMCs.

The CDR3 sequence is CAISESRDGYGYTF. The CDR3 DNA follows: TGTGCCATCAGTGAGTCCAGGGATGGCTATGGCTACACCTTC. The chain links TRBV10-3 to TRBJ1-2, with D possibly matching TRBD1 (5 bases). There are 14 residues in the CDR3. Trimming left V 0 bases short and J 4 bases short, with 9 bases between. The germline CDR1 and CDR2 sequences are ENHRY and SYGVKD.